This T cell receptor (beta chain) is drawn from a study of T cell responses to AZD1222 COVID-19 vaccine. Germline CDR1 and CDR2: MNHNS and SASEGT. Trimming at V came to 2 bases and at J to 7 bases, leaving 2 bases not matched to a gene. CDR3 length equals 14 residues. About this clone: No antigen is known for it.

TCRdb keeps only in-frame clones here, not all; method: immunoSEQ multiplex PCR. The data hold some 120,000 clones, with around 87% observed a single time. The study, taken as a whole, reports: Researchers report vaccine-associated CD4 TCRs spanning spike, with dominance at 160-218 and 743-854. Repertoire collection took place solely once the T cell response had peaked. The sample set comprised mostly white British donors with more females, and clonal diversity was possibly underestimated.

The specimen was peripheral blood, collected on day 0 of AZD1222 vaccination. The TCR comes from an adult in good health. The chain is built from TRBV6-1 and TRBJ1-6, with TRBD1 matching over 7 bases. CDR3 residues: CASSEQGVNSPLHF. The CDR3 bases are TGTGCCAGCAGTGAACAGGGGGTCAATTCACCCCTCCACTTT.